The TCR beta chain described here comes from a study of T cell repertoires in aging, cancer and after chemotherapy. The wider study: Donor ages fell into six groups from 30 or younger up to 70 or older. Pre- and post-chemotherapy samples were paired from chronic lymphocytic leukemia patients treated with fludarabine- or bendamustine-based regimens. Whole-study results and caveats: Across the chemotherapy interval, each cancer cohort showed higher median generation probability, suggesting thymic rebound.

Multiplex touch-down PCR with TRB-A/B primers amplified rearranged V-D-J TRB sequences. TCRdb processed the multiplex PCR reads anew with MiXCR; each CDR3 protein has one entry. The table records 4,000 to 5,500 distinct CDR3 sequences, more than 30% of them present only once. V lost 6 bases, J lost 1 base, and 10 bases lay in between. Germline V gene sequence: CDR1 MNHEY, CDR2 SMNVEV (reference sequence). The CDR3 runs to 13 residues. In the case of this clonotype: Its antigen is unknown.

TCR beta rearrangements were amplified from peripheral blood genomic DNA. The receptor was derived from a human donor with a blood cancer. Material for sequencing was blood. V usage is TRBV27 and J usage is TRBJ2-7; unclear D gene. The CDR3 nucleotides are TGTGCCAGCAGCTTGATGGATTCCTACGAGCAGTACTTC. This translates into CASSLMDSYEQYF.